This is a list of T cell receptor delta chains from one sample in a study of Vδ1+ human thymocytes. TCRdb applied CATT to the multiplex PCR reads for clone calling. Of fewer than 25,000 delta-chain clones listed, 7% to 8.5% were seen once; the top ten hold 0.8% to 1%. Sequences were obtained from Vdelta1+ gamma-delta thymocytes from the thymus. These receptors all stem from a child under two years old who had congenital heart surgery. The CDR3 runs from the conserved cysteine through the conserved F or W. Each record gives: clone size, J gene, V gene, D gene, CDR3 protein, CDR3 DNA. The D gene is left open where the match is weak. Clone size is shown for a subset of rows, as once, few, many or a class of expanded clone.

clone_size: .
j_call: TRDJ1
v_call: TRDV1
d_call: TRDD3
cdr3_aa: CALGVIIRTGGYSGGPDKLIF
cdr3_nt: TGTGCTCTTGGGGTTATTATTCGGACTGGGGGATATTCGGGGGGACCCGATAAACTCATCTTT

clone_size: .
j_call: TRDJ1
v_call: TRDV1
d_call: TRDD3
cdr3_aa: CALGELNLLGDEKRDKLIF
cdr3_nt: TGTGCTCTTGGGGAACTGAATCTCCTGGGGGACGAAAAGAGGGATAAACTCATCTTT

clone_size: medium-sized
j_call: TRDJ1
v_call: TRAV29/DV5
d_call: .
cdr3_aa: CAARYPQLYTDKLIF
cdr3_nt: TGTGCAGCGCGTTACCCTCAATTGTACACCGATAAACTCATCTTT

clone_size: few
j_call: TRDJ1
v_call: TRDV1
d_call: .
cdr3_aa: CALGELGWGLTDKLIF
cdr3_nt: TGTGCTCTTGGGGAACTCGGGTGGGGGCTCACCGATAAACTCATCTTT

clone_size: few
j_call: TRDJ1
v_call: TRDV1
d_call: TRDD3
cdr3_aa: CALGERSKVLGVSPYTDKLIF
cdr3_nt: TGTGCTCTTGGGGAAAGATCAAAAGTACTGGGGGTTTCTCCGTACACCGATAAACTCATCTTT

clone_size: .
j_call: TRDJ1
v_call: TRDV1
d_call: .
cdr3_aa: CALGTSQWGPTDKLIF
cdr3_nt: TGTGCTCTTGGGACTTCCCAGTGGGGTCCCACCGATAAACTCATCTTT

clone_size: .
j_call: TRDJ1
v_call: TRDV1
d_call: TRDD3
cdr3_aa: CALGELRSWGINTDKLIF
cdr3_nt: TGTGCTCTTGGGGAACTGAGATCATGGGGGATAAACACCGATAAACTCATCTTT

clone_size: .
j_call: TRDJ1
v_call: TRDV1
d_call: TRDD3
cdr3_aa: CAPGNPGGYWGIRVDKLIF
cdr3_nt: TGTGCTCCTGGGAACCCCGGAGGCTACTGGGGGATACGCGTTGATAAACTCATCTTT

clone_size: .
j_call: TRDJ1
v_call: TRDV1
d_call: TRDD3
cdr3_aa: CALVRRPAFLGGYARLIF
cdr3_nt: TGTGCTCTTGTTCGTCGGCCGGCCTTCCTAGGGGGATACGCACGGCTCATCTTT

clone_size: medium-sized
j_call: TRDJ1
v_call: TRAV29/DV5
d_call: .
cdr3_aa: CAASLVSPESRTDKLIF
cdr3_nt: TGTGCAGCAAGCTTGGTCTCCCCCGAGAGTCGGACCGATAAACTCATCTTT

clone_size: few
j_call: TRDJ1
v_call: TRDV1
d_call: .
cdr3_aa: CALGEPDHGDTDKLIF
cdr3_nt: TGTGCTCTTGGGGAACCGGATCACGGGGACACCGATAAACTCATCTTT

clone_size: few
j_call: TRDJ1
v_call: TRDV1
d_call: TRDD3
cdr3_aa: CALGFFRGGSYTDKLIF
cdr3_nt: TGTGCTCTTGGGTTTTTCCGCGGGGGATCGTACACCGATAAACTCATCTTT

clone_size: .
j_call: TRDJ1
v_call: TRDV1
d_call: .
cdr3_aa: CALGEEFHKSTDKLIF
cdr3_nt: TGTGCTCTTGGGGAAGAGTTCCACAAGTCTACCGATAAACTCATCTTT

clone_size: .
j_call: TRDJ1
v_call: TRDV1
d_call: TRDD3
cdr3_aa: CALGEGKRRGIKPKGHTDKLIF
cdr3_nt: TGTGCTCTTGGGGAAGGGAAACGTCGGGGGATAAAGCCGAAGGGGCACACCGATAAACTCATCTTT

clone_size: .
j_call: TRDJ1
v_call: TRDV1
d_call: TRDD3
cdr3_aa: CALGDETSWGIRTDKLIF
cdr3_nt: TGTGCTCTTGGGGACGAGACTTCCTGGGGGATAAGAACCGATAAACTCATCTTT

clone_size: few
j_call: TRDJ1
v_call: TRDV1
d_call: TRDD3
cdr3_aa: CALGEGSPTGGYRGAFDKLIF
cdr3_nt: TGTGCTCTTGGGGAAGGTTCCCCCACTGGGGGATACCGAGGGGCCTTCGATAAACTCATCTTT

clone_size: few
j_call: TRDJ2
v_call: TRDV1
d_call: .
cdr3_aa: CALGGVWGPQTAQLFF
cdr3_nt: TGTGCTCTTGGGGGAGTTTGGGGACCGCAGACAGCACAACTCTTCTTT

clone_size: few
j_call: TRDJ1
v_call: TRDV1
d_call: TRDD3
cdr3_aa: CALGEPYGGYFKLIF
cdr3_nt: TGTGCTCTTGGGGAACCCTACGGGGGATACTTTAAACTCATCTTT

clone_size: .
j_call: TRDJ1
v_call: TRDV1
d_call: .
cdr3_aa: CALGADDTDKLIF
cdr3_nt: TGTGCTCTTGGGGCAGATGACACCGATAAACTCATCTTT

clone_size: .
j_call: TRDJ3
v_call: TRDV2
d_call: .
cdr3_aa: CACQAFLQTGGPDSSWDTRQMFF
cdr3_nt: TGTGCCTGCCAGGCCTTCCTACAGACTGGGGGACCGGACAGCTCCTGGGACACCCGACAGATGTTTTTC

clone_size: medium-sized
j_call: TRDJ1
v_call: TRDV2
d_call: TRDD3
cdr3_aa: CACDTEVCLTGGYAVVKLIF
cdr3_nt: TGTGCCTGTGACACCGAGGTATGCTTAACTGGGGGATACGCGGTTGTAAAACTCATCTTT

clone_size: few
j_call: TRDJ1
v_call: TRDV1
d_call: .
cdr3_aa: CALGEQGTPNKLIF
cdr3_nt: TGTGCTCTTGGGGAACAGGGGACCCCCAATAAACTCATCTTT

clone_size: .
j_call: TRDJ1
v_call: TRDV1
d_call: .
cdr3_aa: CALGPSRGLRDKLIF
cdr3_nt: TGTGCTCTTGGGCCTTCCCGAGGACTACGCGATAAACTCATCTTT

clone_size: few
j_call: TRDJ1
v_call: TRDV1
d_call: TRDD3
cdr3_aa: CALGEQNLGETDKLIF
cdr3_nt: TGTGCTCTTGGGGAACAGAACTTGGGGGAGACCGATAAACTCATCTTT

clone_size: few
j_call: TRDJ1
v_call: TRDV1
d_call: TRDD3
cdr3_aa: CALGELIGRGFYWGILGNHTDKLIF
cdr3_nt: TGTGCTCTTGGGGAACTGATCGGACGGGGGTTCTACTGGGGGATACTCGGAAACCACACCGATAAACTCATCTTT

clone_size: few
j_call: TRDJ1
v_call: TRDV1
d_call: .
cdr3_aa: CALGSNPLSYWGYTDKLIF
cdr3_nt: TGTGCTCTTGGGAGTAATCCCCTTTCCTACTGGGGGTACACCGATAAACTCATCTTT

clone_size: .
j_call: TRDJ1
v_call: TRDV1
d_call: TRDD3
cdr3_aa: CALGELPWGILTDKLIF
cdr3_nt: TGTGCTCTTGGGGAACTACCCTGGGGGATCCTTACCGATAAACTCATCTTT

clone_size: .
j_call: TRDJ1
v_call: TRDV1
d_call: TRDD3
cdr3_aa: CALGELCLPPQGIPYTDKLIF
cdr3_nt: TGTGCTCTTGGGGAACTGTGTCTTCCTCCGCAGGGGATACCTTACACCGATAAACTCATCTTT

clone_size: .
j_call: TRDJ1
v_call: TRDV1
d_call: TRDD3
cdr3_aa: CALGELSFLPLGDMNTDKLIF
cdr3_nt: TGTGCTCTTGGGGAACTTTCCTTCCTTCCGCTGGGGGATATGAACACCGATAAACTCATCTTT

clone_size: .
j_call: TRDJ1
v_call: TRDV1
d_call: .
cdr3_aa: CALGNPFLRGILDTDKLIF
cdr3_nt: TGTGCTCTTGGGAACCCCTTCCTACGGGGGATACTCGACACCGATAAACTCATCTTT

clone_size: few
j_call: TRDJ1
v_call: TRDV1
d_call: .
cdr3_aa: CALGDQSSWTDKLIF
cdr3_nt: TGTGCTCTTGGGGATCAGTCCTCGTGGACCGATAAACTCATCTTT

clone_size: few
j_call: TRDJ1
v_call: TRDV1
d_call: TRDD3
cdr3_aa: CALGELGPSWGIRYTDKLIF
cdr3_nt: TGTGCTCTTGGGGAACTAGGGCCTTCCTGGGGGATACGATACACCGATAAACTCATCTTT

clone_size: few
j_call: TRDJ1
v_call: TRDV1
d_call: TRDD3
cdr3_aa: CALGDIPYRGDRGVLYTDKLIF
cdr3_nt: TGTGCTCTTGGGGATATTCCCTATAGGGGGGATAGAGGCGTTCTGTACACCGATAAACTCATCTTT

clone_size: few
j_call: TRDJ1
v_call: TRDV1
d_call: .
cdr3_aa: CAPGTGHPLRGNDKLIF
cdr3_nt: TGTGCTCCTGGTACTGGCCACCCCTTACGGGGGAACGATAAACTCATCTTT

clone_size: medium-sized
j_call: TRDJ1
v_call: TRDV2
d_call: .
cdr3_aa: CACDTGAGRPKLIF
cdr3_nt: TGTGCCTGTGACACCGGCGCTGGGCGGCCTAAACTCATCTTT

clone_size: .
j_call: TRDJ2
v_call: TRDV1
d_call: .
cdr3_aa: CALGEPRVKREAQLFF
cdr3_nt: TGTGCTCTTGGGGAACCGAGAGTAAAACGCGAAGCACAACTCTTCTTT

clone_size: few
j_call: TRDJ1
v_call: TRDV1
d_call: TRDD3
cdr3_aa: CALGEPVDPCLPSVGDWGIGPDKLIF
cdr3_nt: TGTGCTCTTGGGGAGCCTGTAGACCCCTGCCTTCCCTCGGTCGGCGACTGGGGGATAGGGCCCGATAAACTCATCTTT

clone_size: few
j_call: TRDJ1
v_call: TRDV1
d_call: .
cdr3_aa: CALGNGEDYTDKLIF
cdr3_nt: TGTGCTCTTGGGAATGGGGAGGACTACACCGATAAACTCATCTTT

clone_size: few
j_call: TRDJ1
v_call: TRDV1
d_call: .
cdr3_aa: CALGERSDPYTDKLIF
cdr3_nt: TGTGCTCTTGGGGAACGATCGGACCCGTACACCGATAAACTCATCTTT

clone_size: medium-sized
j_call: TRDJ1
v_call: TRDV2
d_call: .
cdr3_aa: CACDTSHSLRCGKLIF
cdr3_nt: TGTGCCTGTGACACCTCCCATTCCCTACGGTGCGGTAAACTCATCTTT